Sequencing of this TCR beta chain was carried out in a study of cytomegalovirus exposure and HLA in healthy donors. Study-level background: Within an early data release were 80 million to 90 million unique TCRs drawn from HLA-typed donors. Study outcomes and limitations: Researchers counted around 150 TCR beta chains as cytomegalovirus-associated. Productive rates of about 87% or about 30% were seen for most TCR beta V segments in an earlier analysis.

Vbeta (60) and Jbeta (13) primers were used in the PCR. This table comes from immunoSEQ multiplex PCR, and its TCRdb copy is limited to in-frame clones, with some not included. The sample records 120,000 or so clones, around 73% being singletons. This clone was detected only a few times. Its antigen is not identified. The V segment lost 1 base and the J segment 5 bases; nucleotides outside the gene matches: 0. This CDR3 is built from 13 residues. The V gene's germline CDR1 is SGHTA and CDR2 FQGNSA. The receptor comes from a man younger than 40 in good health and CMV-seropositive. The chain recombines TRBV7-2 with TRBJ2-5, with TRBD1 matching over 8 bases. The sequenced sample consisted of PBMCs. The CDR3 region is CASSLDRGETQYF. DNA for the CDR3: TGTGCCAGCAGCTTAGACAGGGGGGAGACCCAGTACTTC.